The entry below gives a single TCR beta chain sequence along with its context. This CDR3 fails to terminate in the conserved phenylalanine or tryptophan, so it likely reflects a read error. The DNA is omitted, as the CDR3 cannot be located on it reliably, and the CDR3 follows TCRdb's listing. TCRdb used MiXCR to reprocess the PCR reads, holding one entry per CDR3 protein. This sample carries 18,000 or so distinct CDR3 sequences, approximately 40% of them seen once, and the ten largest clones take less than 20%. These data originate in a study of tumor-infiltrating lymphocytes in oesophageal squamous cell carcinoma. The receptor's source is a male donor with esophageal squamous cell carcinoma. The source material was esophageal tumor tissue.

Here the CDR3 reads CASSFSDGGRPGGYTFGS. V and J are TRBV5-3 and TRBJ2-7; the tabulated D call, TRBD2, remains unverified against the DNA. TRBV5-3 is designated an ORF whose function remains uncertain. The CDR3 spans 18 amino acids, including both terminal residues.